This TCR beta chain was sequenced in a study of T cells after yellow fever vaccination. V shed 7 bases and J shed 2 bases, with 14 bases lying between them. CDR3 length: 15 amino acids. Template switching by 5'RACE produced TCR cDNA, adding a universal primer site and UMIs. TCRdb reprocessed the 5' RACE reads via MiXCR and lists one record per CDR3 protein. Among 500,000 to 650,000 distinct CDR3 sequences listed, about 17% were seen once. About this clonotype itself: Its cognate antigen is unknown.

The study, taken as a whole, reports: Only a small proportion of the clonotypes turned up in both the CD4 and the CD8 compartments, likely arising from convergent recombination. In post-booster samples, most primary-vaccination clones reappeared (roughly 96% CD4, approximately 91% CD8). Abundant bulk-derived clonotypes could contaminate FACS-sorted repertoires.

This clonotype was obtained from a man aged 18 to 29 who received the YFV17D yellow fever vaccine. This sequence joins TRBV12-3 or TRBV12-4 and TRBJ1-4; D not resolved. Sequenced material: PBMCs, taken more than 4 days after the first yellow fever vaccination. The CDR3 DNA reads as TGTGCCAGCACCCCCCACGGTTGGACTAATGAAAAACTGTTTTTT. It encodes CASTPHGWTNEKLFF.